Below, 14 T cell receptor beta chains from the same sample are listed, as sequenced in a study of blood T cells in healthy people across ages. Then a second PCR, running about 7 to 11 cycles, was carried out with a sample-barcoded 5' primer and a J-beta primer mix. MiXCR, run by TCRdb on the 5' RACE reads, gives a single entry per CDR3 protein. Of about 510,000 distinct CDR3 sequences listed, about 25% are singletons. The same sample was also used in a study of T cells of mothers and their children.

Sequencing input: blood. The receptors were sampled from a boy aged 2 to 9 in good health.

The V and J genes are TRBV3-1 and TRBJ1-5; D might be TRBD1 (6 bases). The CDR3 runs to 15 residues. Germline V gives CDR1 LGHDT, CDR2 YNNKEL (reference sequence). V lost 0 bases and J 6 bases, leaving 12 bases between the germline ends. The CDR3 loop reads CASSQDLGGPQPQHF. CDR3 nucleotide sequence: TGTGCCAGCAGCCAAGATCTTGGGGGCCCTCAGCCCCAGCATTTT.

The CDR3 nucleotides are TGCGCCAGCAGCCAAGATGCGGGAAGCACAGATACGCAGTATTTT. Translation: CASSQDAGSTDTQYF. The J gene is TRBJ2-3, the V gene TRBV4-3; a possible D gene is TRBD2 (6 bases). Trimming took off 0 bases at V and 0 bases at J, with 7 bases between the two ends. CDR1 and CDR2 from the germline V gene are LGHNA and YSLEER. The CDR3 spans 15 residues.

V gene TRBV7-2 combines with J gene TRBJ1-5; TRBD1 matches 7 bases. The CDR3 spans 14 residues. Per germline, CDR1 SGHTA and CDR2 FQGNSA. The junction had 5 bases not matched to a gene; V was cut back by 5 bases and J by 4 bases. The CDR3 here is CASSADRLNQPQHF. DNA of the CDR3: TGTGCCAGCAGCGCGGACAGGTTGAATCAGCCCCAGCATTTT.

This clonotype appeared a few times. J is TRBJ2-7 and V is TRBV7-2; 7 bases agree with TRBD2. The CDR3 length is 14 residues. After removal of 2 bases from V and 5 bases from J, the junction contained 6 bases not matched to a gene. Germline V gene sequence: CDR1 SGHTA, CDR2 FQGNSA. In DNA form, the CDR3 reads TGTGCCAGCAGCTTATCAGGGAGGGTCCACGAGCAGTACTTC. Amino acids: CASSLSGRVHEQYF.

The V gene is TRBV20-1, the J gene TRBJ1-2; TRBD1 matches 9 bases. The CDR3 covers 13 residues. Trimming removed 5 bases from V and 5 bases from J; junction bases left unmatched: 6. CDR1 is DFQATT, CDR2 SNEGSKA, per germline (reference sequence). This CDR3 reads CSAQPGQGYGYTF. The DNA of the CDR3 is TGCAGTGCTCAACCGGGACAGGGATATGGCTACACCTTC.

This clonotype occurred many times. This chain connects TRBV5-1 to TRBJ2-6; weak D call: TRBD2 (6 bases). The CDR3 extends over 15 amino acids. The V gene's germline CDR1 is SGHRS and CDR2 YFSETQ. Deletions cut 4 bases from V and 4 bases from J, with 12 bases between. Here the CDR3 DNA reads TGCGCCAGCAGCCCAGAGGGAGGCGGGGCCAACGTCCTGACTTTC. Translation gives CASSPEGGGANVLTF.

J is TRBJ2-5 and V is TRBV5-5; TRBD2 matches 10 bases. The J call could be wrong; TRBJ2-7 is a better fit for the DNA end. Germline values: CDR1 SGHKS, CDR2 YYEKEE (reference sequence). CDR3 length equals 16 residues. The CDR3 protein is CASSLTSGVFSYEQYF. Written as DNA, the CDR3 is TGTGCCAGCAGCTTGACTAGCGGGGTATTCTCCTACGAGCAGTACTTC.

This chain joins TRBV7-2 and TRBJ2-3; 9 bases line up with TRBD2. This CDR3 comprises 19 residues. In germline, CDR1 is SGHTA, CDR2 FQGNSA. Trimming took 0 bases from V and 4 from J; bases not matched to a gene: 14. The CDR3 here is CASSLALGLREGRADTQYF. The CDR3 DNA follows: TGTGCCAGCAGCTTAGCCCTTGGTTTGCGGGAGGGCCGGGCAGATACGCAGTATTTT.

The chain employs TRBV20-1 and TRBJ1-6; D gene ambiguous. V was cut by 1 base and J by 0 bases, with 7 bases left in between. CDR3 length: 15 residues. Germline V gene lookup returns CDR1 DFQATT and CDR2 SNEGSKA (reference sequence). CDR3 protein: CSARVGPSYNSPLHF. The DNA of the CDR3 is TGCAGTGCTAGAGTCGGCCCCTCCTATAATTCACCCCTCCACTTT.

V usage is TRBV29-1 and J usage is TRBJ1-2; 7 nucleotides line up with TRBD1. The CDR3 is 12 residues long. Germline trimming cut 5 bases from V and 7 bases from J; bases unmatched to any gene: 7. Germline values: CDR1 SQVTM, CDR2 ANQGSEA. Here the CDR3 DNA reads TGCAGCGTTACCAGACAGGGTAGTGGCTACACCTTC. Residues: CSVTRQGSGYTF. The full variable domain, completed using reference TRBV29-1 and TRBJ1-2, is SAVISQKPSRDICQRGTSLTIQCQVDSQVTMMFWYRQQPGQSLTLIATANQGSEATYESGFVIDKFPISRPNLTFSTLTVSNMSPEDSSIYLCSVTRQGSGYTFGSGTRLTVV.

This clonotype was picked up a small number of times. The chain is built from TRBV10-2 and TRBJ2-7, with a tentative D call TRBD2 (5 bases). Germline values: CDR1 WSHSY, CDR2 SAAADI. V lost 4 bases and J lost 7, with 14 bases in between. This CDR3 comprises 13 residues. The CDR3 DNA is TGCGCCAGCAGTGGATGGGTAGCGCGGGAGCAGTACTTC. This sequence encodes CASSGWVAREQYF.

The chain carries TRBV9 and TRBJ1-5; a weak D match, TRBD1 (6 bases). The CDR3 runs 15 residues. The germline CDR1 and CDR2 sequences are SGDLS and YYNGEE. The germline V and J ends were trimmed by 4 bases and 2 bases, with 13 bases remaining between them. The CDR3 is CASSSQGLGNQPQHF. The CDR3 nucleotides are TGTGCCAGCAGCTCGCAGGGGTTGGGCAATCAGCCCCAGCATTTT.

This clonotype has a count of ten or more. The chain recombines TRBV12-3 or TRBV12-4 with TRBJ2-2; 11 nucleotides agree with TRBD2. This CDR3 comprises 15 residues. The J segment lost 7 bases and the V segment lost 3 bases, leaving 4 bases of the junction unmatched. The CDR3 nucleotides read TGTGCCAGCAGTTTTAGCGGGAGGGCCATCGGGGAGCTGTTTTTT. Its translation: CASSFSGRAIGELFF.

This chain links TRBV6-1 with TRBJ2-7, with 11 positions matching TRBD1. Germline values: CDR1 MNHNS, CDR2 SASEGT. This CDR3 has 19 residues. V was clipped by 6 bases and J by 2 bases; unmatched bases: 18. The CDR3 is CASSPGGTGGLVGPYEQYF. The CDR3 DNA follows: TGTGCCAGCAGCCCAGGGGGGACAGGGGGTTTGGTGGGACCCTACGAGCAGTACTTC.